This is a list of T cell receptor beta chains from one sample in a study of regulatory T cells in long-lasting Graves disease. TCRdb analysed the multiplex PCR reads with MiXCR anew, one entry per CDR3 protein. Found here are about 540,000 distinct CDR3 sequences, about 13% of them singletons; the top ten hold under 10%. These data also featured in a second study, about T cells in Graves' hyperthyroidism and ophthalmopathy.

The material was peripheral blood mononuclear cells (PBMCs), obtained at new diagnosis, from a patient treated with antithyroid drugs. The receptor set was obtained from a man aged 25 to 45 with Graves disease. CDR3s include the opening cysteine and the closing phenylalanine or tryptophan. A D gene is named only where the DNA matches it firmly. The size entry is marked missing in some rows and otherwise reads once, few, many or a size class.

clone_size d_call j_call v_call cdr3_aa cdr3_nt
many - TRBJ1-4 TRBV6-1 CASAPGGRGTTNEKLFF TGTGCCAGCGCCCCCGGGGGGCGCGGAACAACTAATGAAAAACTGTTTTTT
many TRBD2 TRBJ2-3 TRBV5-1 CASSVSLAGVTDTQYF TGCGCCAGCAGCGTATCGCTAGCGGGAGTGACAGATACGCAGTATTTT
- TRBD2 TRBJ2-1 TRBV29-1 CSVKRLAGFYNEQFF TGCAGCGTTAAGCGACTAGCGGGATTCTACAATGAGCAGTTCTTC
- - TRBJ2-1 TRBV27 CASRGLSLFANEQFF TGTGCCAGCCGTGGATTATCTCTATTTGCAAATGAGCAGTTCTTC
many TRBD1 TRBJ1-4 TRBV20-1 CSARDLGQGDEKLFF TGCAGTGCTAGAGACCTGGGACAGGGAGATGAAAAACTGTTTTTT
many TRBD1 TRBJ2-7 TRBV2 CASSGTGASYEQYF TGTGCCAGCAGTGGGACAGGCGCGTCCTACGAGCAGTACTTC
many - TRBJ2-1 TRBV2 CASTALADSYNEQFF TGTGCCAGCACCGCATTGGCGGACTCCTACAATGAGCAGTTCTTC
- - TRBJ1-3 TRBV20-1 CSARPIGREGNTIYF TGCAGTGCTAGACCGATAGGACGGGAGGGAAACACCATATATTTT
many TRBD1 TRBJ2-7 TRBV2 CASSTRDRGSEQYF TGTGCCAGCAGTACTCGGGACAGGGGAAGCGAGCAGTACTTC
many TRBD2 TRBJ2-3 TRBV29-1 CSVSGRSFTDTQYF TGCAGCGTTAGCGGGAGGTCCTTCACAGATACGCAGTATTTT
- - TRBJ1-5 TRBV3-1 CASSQGGSGWGNQPQHF TGTGCCAGCAGCCAAGGGGGGTCGGGGTGGGGCAATCAGCCCCAGCATTTT
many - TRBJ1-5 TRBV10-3 CAISEPEEPQHF TGTGCCATCAGTGAGCCTGAGGAGCCCCAGCATTTT
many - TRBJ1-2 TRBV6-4 CASSAGQSIRNGYTF TGTGCCAGCAGCGCGGGACAATCGATACGGAATGGCTACACCTTC
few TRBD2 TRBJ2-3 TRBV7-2 CASSFQLAGADTQYF TGTGCCAGCAGCTTCCAACTAGCGGGAGCAGATACGCAGTATTTT
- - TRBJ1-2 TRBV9 CASHGTGPYYGYTF TGTGCCAGCCATGGAACGGGCCCCTACTATGGCTACACCTTC
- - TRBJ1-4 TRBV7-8 CASSLEGGASEKLFF TGTGCCAGCAGCTTAGAGGGGGGCGCGAGCGAAAAACTGTTTTTT
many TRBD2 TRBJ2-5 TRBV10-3 CAISRIAGGTSETQYF TGTGCCATCAGCCGTATAGCGGGAGGGACTAGTGAGACCCAGTACTTC
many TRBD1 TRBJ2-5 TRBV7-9 CASSSQGWQETQYF TGTGCCAGCAGCTCACAGGGGTGGCAAGAGACCCAGTACTTC
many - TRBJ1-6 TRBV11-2 CASSPDRGLRSPLHF TGTGCCAGCAGCCCCGACCGGGGGCTACGCTCACCCCTCCACTTT
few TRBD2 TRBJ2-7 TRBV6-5 CASSYLGTSGSYEQYF TGTGCCAGCAGTTACTTAGGGACTAGCGGCTCCTACGAGCAGTACTTC
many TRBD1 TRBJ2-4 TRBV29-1 CSVESGQGVGAKNIQYF TGCAGCGTTGAAAGCGGACAGGGCGTAGGGGCCAAAAACATTCAGTACTTC
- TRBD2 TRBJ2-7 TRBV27 CASSLPTSGRAHDPYEQYF TGTGCCAGCAGTTTACCAACTAGCGGGAGGGCCCATGATCCCTACGAGCAGTACTTC
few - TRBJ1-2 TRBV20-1 CSASNPGVSGYTF TGCAGTGCTAGTAATCCAGGGGTCTCTGGCTACACCTTC
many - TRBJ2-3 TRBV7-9 CASSARDSSSTDTQYF TGTGCCAGCAGCGCGCGGGACAGCTCTAGCACAGATACGCAGTATTTT
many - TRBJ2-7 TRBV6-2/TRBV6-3 CASSPRRTYEQYF TGTGCCAGCAGTCCCCGGCGGACCTACGAGCAGTACTTC
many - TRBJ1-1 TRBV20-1 CSGNGPEAFF TGCAGTGGTAACGGCCCTGAAGCTTTCTTT
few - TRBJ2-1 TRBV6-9 CASSSLSVKSSYNEQFF TGTGCCAGCAGTTCCCTTAGCGTAAAGAGCTCCTACAATGAGCAGTTCTTC
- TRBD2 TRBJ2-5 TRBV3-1 CASSVGGSEVTQYF TGTGCCAGCTCGGTGGGGGGGAGCGAGGTGACCCAGTACTTC
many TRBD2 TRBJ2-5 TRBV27 CASSLIWGGQETQYF TGTGCCAGCAGTTTAATCTGGGGGGGTCAAGAGACCCAGTACTTC
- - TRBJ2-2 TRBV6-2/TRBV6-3 CASSYEGPFQGSGELFF TGTGCCAGCAGTTACGAAGGCCCGTTCCAGGGGTCCGGGGAGCTGTTTTTT
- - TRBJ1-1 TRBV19 CASSIPWGYAEAFF TGTGCCAGTAGTATTCCGTGGGGGTACGCTGAAGCTTTCTTT
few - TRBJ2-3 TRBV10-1 CASSEGTYTDTQYF TGCGCCAGCAGTGAAGGGACCTATACAGATACGCAGTATTTT
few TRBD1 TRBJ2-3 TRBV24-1 CATSAGTGSLGGTQYF TGTGCCACCAGTGCGGGGACAGGTTCTCTTGGTGGTACGCAGTATTTT
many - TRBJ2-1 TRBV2 CASRSGPYNEQFF TGTGCCAGCAGAAGCGGACCCTACAATGAGCAGTTCTTC
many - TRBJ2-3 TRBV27 CASRRGTGGTQYF TGTGCCAGCAGACGCGGGACCGGAGGTACGCAGTATTTT
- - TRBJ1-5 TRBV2 CASSYRGGQNSNQPQHF TGTGCCAGCAGTTACCGGGGGGGGCAGAATAGCAATCAGCCCCAGCATTTT
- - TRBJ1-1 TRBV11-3 CGSSLGRYTEAFF TGTGGCAGCAGCTTGGGGCGATACACTGAAGCTTTCTTT
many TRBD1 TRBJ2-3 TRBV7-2 CASSWMGPRTGATDTQYF TGTGCCAGCAGCTGGATGGGGCCGCGGACAGGGGCCACAGATACGCAGTATTTT
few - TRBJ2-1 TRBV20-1 CSAGEDTAYNEQFF TGCAGTGCTGGGGAGGACACTGCCTACAATGAGCAGTTCTTC
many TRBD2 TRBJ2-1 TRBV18 CASSPSSGRLGYNEQFF TGTGCCAGCTCACCGTCTAGCGGGAGGCTCGGGTACAATGAGCAGTTCTTC
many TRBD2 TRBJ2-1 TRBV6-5 CASSYWVRKAAGGAYNEQFF TGTGCCAGCAGTTATTGGGTCCGGAAGGCGGCGGGAGGTGCCTACAATGAGCAGTTCTTC
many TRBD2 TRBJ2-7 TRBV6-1 CASGKTSGSYEQYF TGTGCCAGCGGAAAGACTAGCGGGAGCTACGAGCAGTACTTC
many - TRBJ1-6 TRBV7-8 CASTLRTAEDSPLHF TGTGCCAGCACCCTTAGGACAGCCGAGGACTCACCCCTCCACTTT
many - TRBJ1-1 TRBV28 CASSFDQGDTEAFF TGTGCCAGCAGTTTCGATCAGGGCGACACTGAAGCTTTCTTT
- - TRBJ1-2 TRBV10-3 CAISGQENYGYTF TGTGCCATCAGTGGACAGGAGAACTATGGCTACACCTTC
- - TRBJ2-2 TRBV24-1 CATSDPTAMNTGEPFF TGTGCCACCAGTGACCCGACCGCGATGAACACCGGGGAGCCGTTTTTT
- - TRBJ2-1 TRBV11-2 CASSPGLPVGQFF TGTGCCAGCAGCCCGGGACTCCCTGTGGGGCAGTTCTTC
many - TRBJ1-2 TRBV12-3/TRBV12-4 CASSLFRAGYTF TGTGCCAGCAGTTTATTCAGGGCTGGCTACACCTTC
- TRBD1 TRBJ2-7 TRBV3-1 CASSQKLPGQTYEQYF TGTGCCAGCAGCCAGAAACTCCCGGGACAGACCTACGAGCAGTACTTC
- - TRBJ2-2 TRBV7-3 CASSPRQFNTGELFF TGTGCCAGCAGCCCGCGACAGTTCAACACCGGGGAGCTGTTTTTT
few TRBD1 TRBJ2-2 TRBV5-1 CASSTTGAGELFF TGCGCCAGCAGTACTACAGGGGCCGGGGAGCTGTTTTTT
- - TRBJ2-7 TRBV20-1 CSASPGPVDYEQYF TGCAGTGCTAGTCCCGGTCCCGTCGACTACGAGCAGTACTTC
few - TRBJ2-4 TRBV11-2 CASSLEPGGKNIQYF TGTGCCAGCAGCTTAGAACCCGGGGGTAAGAACATTCAGTACTTC
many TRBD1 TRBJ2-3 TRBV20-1 CSVADRVSSDTQYF TGCAGTGTTGCGGACAGGGTATCCTCAGATACGCAGTATTTT
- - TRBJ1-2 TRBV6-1 CASSRPTGPEGYTF TGTGCCAGCAGTCGCCCGACCGGCCCGGAGGGCTACACCTTC
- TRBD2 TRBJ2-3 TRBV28 CASSLRGSGRTVDTQYF TGTGCCAGCAGTCTTCGCGGTAGCGGGAGGACGGTTGATACGCAGTATTTT
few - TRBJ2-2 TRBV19 CASSPRTGSNTGELFF TGTGCCAGTAGTCCCCGAACGGGGTCAAACACCGGGGAGCTGTTTTTT
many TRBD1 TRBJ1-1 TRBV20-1 CSAGVTGFAEAFF TGCAGTGCCGGGGTGACAGGGTTCGCTGAAGCTTTCTTT
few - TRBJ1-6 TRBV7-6 CASSQRTNNSPLHF TGTGCCAGCAGCCAGCGGACTAATAATTCACCCCTCCACTTT
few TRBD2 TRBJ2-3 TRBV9 CTSSVEGLASSTQYF TGTACCAGCAGCGTAGAAGGACTAGCTTCCAGTACGCAGTATTTT